This T cell receptor (beta chain) is drawn from a study of cytomegalovirus exposure and HLA in healthy donors. Some clones are missing from TCRdb's copy, which holds only in-frame ones; the method was immunoSEQ multiplex PCR. The sample shows more than 85,000 clones, 85% to 90% of them seen only once. The sequence came from a woman aged 18-29 years in good health and CMV-seronegative. Sequencing was carried out using PBMCs.

The CDR3 sequence is CAGWSSYEQYF. Written as DNA, the CDR3 is TGTGCCGGCTGGAGCTCCTACGAGCAGTACTTC. J is TRBJ2-7 and V is TRBV30; D not certain. The germline V gene encodes CDR1 GTSNPN and CDR2 SVGIG (reference sequence). The germline V and J ends were trimmed by 8 bases and 0 bases, with 8 bases remaining between them. CDR3 length: 11 residues.